This TCR beta chain originates from a study of cytomegalovirus exposure and HLA in healthy donors (dated by TCRdb to the late 2010s). Background for the entire study: According to an earlier analysis of around 600 of the donors, 200 million or so T cells yielded some 120 million unique TCR beta sequences and about 300 Gb of sequence data. Roughly 290 gigabases of sequencing data and around 90 million unique TCR sequences made up an early release that covered over 550 HLA-typed donors. Among the approximately 430 genotyped donors, approximately 81% belonged to the genetic ancestry cluster associated with self-reported Caucasian donors. The study aimed to test whether signatures of past pathogen exposure could be identified by cataloging public T cell receptors. The study profiled the T cell repertoires of hundreds of subjects by immunosequencing and related them to cytomegalovirus serostatus. In addition to the first cohort of 650 to 800 subjects, a separate validation cohort of over 90 different subjects was used. High-throughput TCR immunosequencing, statistical association of individual TCRs with disease status, and machine learning were combined to predict cytomegalovirus infection status. A later analysis re-examined previously published TCR beta repertoires from over 500 donors and added high-resolution HLA genotyping to investigate patterns of TCR occurrence. The later analysis used no new phenotypic data to find candidate immune exposures, relying instead on TCR beta sequences and their occurrence across donors. An earlier analysis of 587 of the donors applied high-throughput TCR beta sequencing to assess whether each TCR beta V gene segment acted as functional or pseudogenic. Donor age, sex, ethnicity and CMV serostatus were collected together with the repertoire data. Genome-wide SNP genotypes for about 60% of the roughly 670 donors were used in a later genetic analysis, which treated that subset as a discovery cohort. All discovery cohort repertoires had been generated using a single sequencing platform. Both class I and class II loci were covered by HLA typing, at four-digit resolution. Typing coverage differed by locus: A, B, C, DRB1 and DQB1 were typed in roughly 629-630 donors, DQA1 in about 510, DPA1 in some 570, and DPB1 in roughly 470. Four to six DR-DQ haplotypes were handled as single units for association and clustering, since linkage in the cohort was strong. On average, roughly 240,000 unique TCR beta nucleotide sequences were sequenced per donor among some 420 genotyped donors of the cohort, with roughly 18% of those sequences being non-productive.

The library was made by the immunoSEQ multiplex PCR assay. For the multiplex PCR, a mixture combining 60 forward primers for TCR Vbeta segments and 13 reverse primers for TCR Jbeta segments was used. The CDR3 region of rearranged TCR beta genes was amplified from genomic DNA with a multiplex PCR assay. The Illumina HiSeq System was used to sequence the amplified TCR beta libraries as 87-base-pair reads. Per the original workflow: A later analysis counted 65 million to 90 million unique TCR beta chains across the 670 or so repertoires, and roughly 9.9 million of these chains were shared by at least two donors. A nearest-neighbor algorithm error-corrected the raw reads and collapsed the reads into unique sequences, merging closely related sequences to remove PCR and sequencing errors. V, D and J gene segments were assigned by aligning CDR3 sequences to IMGT reference sequences. For a sequence to be retained, a match of at least six nucleotides to both a V gene segment and a J gene segment was required. Rearrangements were classified as productive when the CDR3 lacked stop codons and remained in frame with V and J, and all other rearrangements were classified as non-productive. CDR3 was defined according to IMGT convention as the region running from the second conserved V-encoded cysteine to the conserved J-encoded phenylalanine. Sequences without an unambiguous match to a single V gene segment were excluded from the earlier analysis of several hundred of the donors. An earlier analysis of roughly 590 of the donors called V segments functional above 56.7% productive rearrangements and segregating when the between-donor standard deviation exceeded 5%. A statistical classification framework was built for diagnosing cytomegalovirus status from the catalog of TCR beta chain sequences. In a later analysis, TCR nucleotide sequences were compared against IMGT/GENE-DB human TR gene sequences so that V and J genes could be assigned. A later analysis assigned CDR3 sequences and most-parsimonious VDJ recombination scenarios with the TCRdist pipeline. In a later analysis, each TCR beta chain was defined by its CDR3 amino acid sequence together with its V-gene family, and reads lacking a unique V-gene family were excluded. A later analysis removed 550 to 700 highly shared, low-generation-probability nucleotide sequences to deal with suspected cross-contamination and a sequencing artifact. For each public chain, a later analysis derived a clonal expansion index from normalized ranks of inferred template counts within each repertoire. In a later analysis, generation probabilities were computed with a VDJ recombination model fitted to out-of-frame rearrangements, and the resulting probabilities were checked against IGoR. A later analysis scored TCR-TCR, TCR-HLA and TCR-CMV co-occurrence with hypergeometric tests, applying a repertoire-size bias correction to TCR pairs. To estimate false discovery rates, a later analysis permuted the HLA or CMV assignments 20 times. In a later analysis, co-occurring TCRs were grouped using DBSCAN, and TCRdist sequence similarity was added for clustering within HLA-allele-positive subsets. Repertoires with fewer than 30,000 or more than 120,000 public chains were left out of co-occurrence clustering, as were four to six repertoires with anomalous nucleotide sharing. TCRdb stores this immuneACCESS table with in-frame sequences only. Part of the clones is absent; in the studies checked, under half of the shortfall reflects unresolved V genes, and no reason is known for the rest. The DNA gave D and trimming, while V, J and clone size come from that table. Across this sample there are about 110,000 clones, with roughly three quarters seen only once. The ten most abundant clones make up around 1.3% of the sample.

At the junction V is shortened by 5 bases and J by 2 bases; bases outside the gene matches: 5. There are 14 amino acids in the CDR3, from cysteine to phenylalanine inclusive. Solely the CDR3 DNA is kept, with 42 bases framed from the first base. The germline V gene supplies CDR1 SGHVS and CDR2 FQNEAQ. On this clone: Its specific antigen is unknown. Base qualities are not at hand, and no much larger clone is one base apart.

Paper-wide results and their limitations: It was suggested by the authors that the approach could potentially be generalized to other disease states and immunological phenotypes. Cytomegalovirus status was reported to be diagnosed by the classifier with high specificity and sensitivity in both the original and validation cohorts. Approximately 18 rarely observed V segments, including chromosome 9 orphons, were excluded from the earlier analysis of a few hundred of the donors because counts were too low. Specific HLA alleles were associated with 15,000 to 20,000 TCR beta sequences at a false discovery rate of 0.05 in a later analysis. In a later analysis, several top co-occurrence clusters were reported to appear linked to parvovirus B19, influenza, CMV and Epstein-Barr virus. A further reported finding was that TCR beta sequences accurately predicted the HLA-A and HLA-B alleles for most subjects in the first cohort. Compared with equally common non-associated chains, HLA-associated TCR beta chains in a later analysis were more clonally expanded and had lower generation probabilities. In vitro tests confirmed that a few of the cytomegalovirus-associated TCR beta chains recognize cytomegalovirus antigens. Most TCR sequences were observed very rarely across donors, whereas some public TCRs were present in many individuals. In the study, approximately 160 TCR beta chains were listed as associated with cytomegalovirus. For the cohort, immune exposure information was limited to CMV serostatus. V-gene and J-gene trimming of TCR beta chains was associated with a missense DCLRE1C variant in a later genetic analysis, and the association was replicated in an independent cohort. In a later analysis, the rate of TCR association differed among HLA loci, with DRB1 alleles having the most associated TCRs and HLA-C alleles having the fewest. A later analysis found that most CMV-associated TCR beta chains appeared HLA-restricted, with HLA associations seemingly driven largely by CMV exposure. A group of highly shared sequence variants was considered likely to be a technical artifact of the sequencing pipeline. The 87-base-pair reads could not distinguish some IMGT-functional V segments, including TRBV6-2 and TRBV6-3, so those segments were excluded. Linkage disequilibrium might explain the correlated functional status among segregating V segments, but an unknown experimental factor could not be ruled out. Because HLA typing was missing for some donors at each locus, association tests included only the typed subset. In an earlier analysis of approximately 600 of the donors, most TCR beta V segments were observed in productive rearrangements about 90% or about 30% of the time, broadly matching IMGT annotations. Strong co-occurrence of HLA alleles, especially DR and DQ, made assigning TCR associations to individual alleles difficult. Roughly uniform sequencing depth across donors was assumed in presence/absence analyses, although this assumption may not hold. Only TCR beta chains were sequenced in this cohort, and the absence of alpha or paired-chain data limited detectable features. In a later genetic analysis, fewer N-insertions in productive TCRs were reported among donors in an Asian-associated ancestry cluster than the roughly 670-donor mean.

The cohort comprised hundreds of healthy bone marrow donors. At the time of sampling, every cohort member was nominally healthy, though immune exposures that went unrecorded were likely present. The donor tested CMV seronegative, placing the donor among the approximately 360 seronegative members of the cohort. Every donor gave a peripheral blood sample, and the peripheral blood mononuclear cells from that sample were used for TCR beta sequencing. Genomic DNA was extracted from the blood cell samples with the Qiagen DNeasy Blood Extraction Kit. The sequencing input was PBMCs. The rearrangement combines TRBV7-8 with TRBJ2-7, with 8 bases in between that match TRBD2. This receptor was taken from a man in his forties or fifties in good health and CMV-seronegative. The CDR3 in this case is CASSPRGGAYEQYF. The nucleotides read TGTGCCAGCAGCCCCCGGGGGGGGGCCTACGAGCAGTACTTC.